The entry below describes one T cell receptor beta chain. Its antigen is unidentified. The germline V and J ends were trimmed by 0 bases and 4 bases, with 14 bases remaining between them. This CDR3 spans 16 amino acids. The germline gives CDR1 SGDLS, CDR2 YYNGEE. This entry belongs to a study of graft-versus-host responses after intestinal transplantation. Study information: Recipients uniformly received anti-thymocyte globulin induction, followed by tacrolimus and steroids for approximately 3 years. Notes on the study in general: Peak circulating GvH clone levels were associated with early post-transplant HvG declines. Those patients showing graft-donor T cell macrochimerism displayed high graft-versus-host to host-versus-graft clonal ratios in allografts.

Only in-frame clones appear in the TCRdb table, and some are missing; sequencing was by immunoSEQ multiplex PCR. The data hold more than 70,000 clones, with 90% observed a single time. The sample consisted of unstimulated CD4+ T cells sorted from spleen or lymph node cells, taken before intestinal transplant. V is TRBV9 and J is TRBJ1-3; D may be TRBD1 (6 bases). The TCR originated in a human donor who received an intestinal transplant. DNA for the CDR3: TGTGCCAGCAGCGTAGGGGGACATCTATCGGGAAACACCATATATTTT. Its translation: CASSVGGHLSGNTIYF.